This T cell receptor beta chain was sequenced for a study of beta chain features in type 1 diabetes. The whole isolated RNA underwent reverse transcription, so sequencing captured expressed TCRB transcripts. Sequenced by immunoSEQ multiplex PCR; TCRdb stores in-frame clones only, minus some. The table shows 640,000 or so clones, with about an eighth occurring only once. As for this clone: Its matching antigen is unknown.

The ends were cut back, 4 bases at V and 4 bases at J, with 17 bases in the middle. CDR1 SGHNT and CDR2 YYREEE come from the germline V gene (reference sequence). The CDR3 spans 15 residues. Whole-study findings and limits: A moderate, significant TCRB CDR3 shortening appeared in type 1 diabetes across four CD4+ subsets.

The sequencing sample was made of naive CD4+ T cells from blood. The chain combines TRBV5-4 with TRBJ1-1, with D possibly TRBD1 on 5 matching bases. The clonotype was recovered from a man between 18 and 29 years old with type 1 diabetes. CDR3 coding DNA: TGTGCCAGCAGCCCGTTCAGGGTAGGAGGCACTGAAGCTTTCTTT. Encoded protein: CASSPFRVGGTEAFF.